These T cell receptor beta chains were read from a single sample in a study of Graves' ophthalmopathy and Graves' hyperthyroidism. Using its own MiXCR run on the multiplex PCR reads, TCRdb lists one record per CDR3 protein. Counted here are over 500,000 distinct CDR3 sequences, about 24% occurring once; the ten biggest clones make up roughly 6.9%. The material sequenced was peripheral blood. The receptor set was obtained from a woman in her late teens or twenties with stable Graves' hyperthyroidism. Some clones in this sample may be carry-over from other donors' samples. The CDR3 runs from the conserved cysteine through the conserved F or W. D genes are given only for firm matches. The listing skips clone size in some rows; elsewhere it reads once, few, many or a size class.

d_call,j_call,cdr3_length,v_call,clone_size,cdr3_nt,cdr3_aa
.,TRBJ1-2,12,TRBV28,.,TGTGCCAGCAAACGTTTGACTTATGGCTACACCTTC,CASKRLTYGYTF
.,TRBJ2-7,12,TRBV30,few,TGTGCCTGTAAGCCCGACGCCTACGAGCAGTACTTC,CACKPDAYEQYF
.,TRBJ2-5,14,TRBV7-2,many,TGTGCCAGCAGCTTTCAGGGCGTCGAAGAGACCCAGTACTTC,CASSFQGVEETQYF
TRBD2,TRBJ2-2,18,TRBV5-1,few,TGCGCCAGCAGCTTGGGGGGGACTACATACGCGAACACCGGGGAGCTGTTTTTT,CASSLGGTTYANTGELFF
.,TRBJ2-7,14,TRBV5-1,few,TGCGCCAGCAGCTTGTTGGACGGTTCCTACGAGCAGTACTTC,CASSLLDGSYEQYF
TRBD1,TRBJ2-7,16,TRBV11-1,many,TGTGCCAGCAGCCCGGAACAGGGGTTGGAAACCTACGAGCAGTACTTC,CASSPEQGLETYEQYF
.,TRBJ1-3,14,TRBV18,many,TGTGCCAGCTCACCGTGGACCTCTGGAAACACCATATATTTT,CASSPWTSGNTIYF
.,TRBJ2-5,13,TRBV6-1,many,TGTGCCAGCAGTGAAGTAGCACAAGAGACCCAGTACTTC,CASSEVAQETQYF
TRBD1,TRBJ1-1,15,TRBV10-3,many,TGTGCCATCAGTGAGTCGACAGGGTCAGGCACTGAAGCTTTCTTT,CAISESTGSGTEAFF
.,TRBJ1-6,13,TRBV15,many,TGTGCCACCAGCAGAGTTGGGGTTTCACCCCTCCACTTT,CATSRVGVSPLHF
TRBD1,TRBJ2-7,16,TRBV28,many,TGTGCCAGCAGTTTACCCAGACAGGGGGCAGCCTACGAGCAGTACTTC,CASSLPRQGAAYEQYF
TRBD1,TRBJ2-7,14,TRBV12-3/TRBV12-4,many,TGTGCCAGCACCGAGGGACAGAACTCCTACGAGCAGTACTTC,CASTEGQNSYEQYF
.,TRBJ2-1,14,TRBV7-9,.,TGTGCCAGCAGCCTAACACAATGGAGAGATGAGCAGTTCTTC,CASSLTQWRDEQFF
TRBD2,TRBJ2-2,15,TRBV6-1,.,TGTGCCAGCCCCCCCGGGGGGGGGCGAACCGGGGAGCTGTTTTTT,CASPPGGGRTGELFF
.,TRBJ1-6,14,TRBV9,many,TGTGCCAGCAGCGTACGGACAGATAATTCACCCCTCCACTTT,CASSVRTDNSPLHF
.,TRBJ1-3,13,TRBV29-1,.,TGCAGCGTTGAGAGGATCTCTGGAAACACCATATATTTT,CSVERISGNTIYF
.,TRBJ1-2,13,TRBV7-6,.,TGTGCCAGCAGCTTAGAGGAAGGCTATGGCTACACCTTC,CASSLEEGYGYTF
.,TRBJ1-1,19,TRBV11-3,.,TGTGCCAGCAGCTCACCCCAATCTATCCGGGAGGGTGGGAACACTGAAGCTTTCTTT,CASSSPQSIREGGNTEAFF
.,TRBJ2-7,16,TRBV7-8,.,TGTGCCAGCAGCTCATCTGGATTGGACTTCTCCTACGAGCAGTACTTC,CASSSSGLDFSYEQYF
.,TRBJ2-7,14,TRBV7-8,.,TGTGCCAGCAGCTCGAGGAATGGGGTCTACGAGCAGTACTTC,CASSSRNGVYEQYF